The 6 T cell receptor beta chains below were found in one sample sequenced in a study of CD8 T cells in ankylosing spondylitis. TCRdb analysed the 5' RACE reads with MiXCR anew, one entry per CDR3 protein. The table records 700,000 to 850,000 distinct CDR3 sequences, around 11% of them present only once. No antigen has been assigned to these receptors. The study, taken as a whole, reports: Blood of patients with ankylosing spondylitis appeared to be characterized by a TCR beta motif of seven or eight highly homologous variants.

The sequencing input was blood, either unsorted or a sorted T cell fraction (not recorded which). The receptors here all came from a male donor with ankylosing spondylitis.

The chain combines TRBV20-1 with TRBJ1-5; 8 nucleotides agree with TRBD1. The V gene end was trimmed by 5 bases and the J gene end by 2 bases; junction bases not matched to a gene: 5. The CDR3 loop spans 14 amino acids. Germline values: CDR1 DFQATT, CDR2 SNEGSKA (reference sequence). CDR3 loop: CSAADRDGNQPQHF. CDR3 nucleotide sequence: TGCAGTGCTGCGGACAGGGACGGCAATCAGCCCCAGCATTTT.

This clonotype was counted between two and nine times. The chain employs TRBV12-5 and TRBJ2-3; D possibly uses TRBD1 or TRBD2 (5 bases each). The ends were cut back, 5 bases at V and 5 bases at J, with 14 bases in the middle. The CDR3 sequence is 14 residues long. Germline-derived CDR1 and CDR2 are LGHNT and FRNRAP. The CDR3 DNA reads as TGTGCTAGTGGTCTAGGGACCGGTAGAGATACGCAGTATTTT. Translated: CASGLGTGRDTQYF.

There are many counts of this clonotype. The V and J genes are TRBV11-2 and TRBJ2-3; TRBD2 matches at 9 bases. Trimming at V came to 5 bases and at J to 2 bases, leaving 11 bases not matched to a gene. Germline V gene data show CDR1 as SGHAT and CDR2 as FQNNGV. The CDR3 is made up of 17 amino acids. The CDR3 region has the DNA TGTGCCAGCAGCCTTCGTGCCGGCGGGGGGGACACAGATACGCAGTATTTT. Translated: CASSLRAGGGDTDTQYF. Looking up the rest from reference TRBV11-2 and TRBJ2-3 gives the full variable domain: EAGVAQSPRYKIIEKRQSVAFWCNPISGHATLYWYQQILGQGPKLLIQFQNNGVVDDSQLPKDRFSAERLKGVDSTLKIQPAKLEDSAVYLCASSLRAGGGDTDTQYFGPGTRLTVL.

This clonotype was observed a handful of times. The chain joins TRBV5-6 to TRBJ1-5, with 9 bases identical to TRBD1. The germline V gene has CDR1 SGHDT and CDR2 YYEEEE. The junction had 7 bases not matched to a gene; V was cut back by 3 bases and J by 6 bases. CDR3 length equals 15 residues. The CDR3 DNA is TGTGCCAGCAGCTCACAGGGGGCGAACGGTCAGCCCCAGCATTTT. As protein: CASSSQGANGQPQHF.

J is TRBJ2-2 and V is TRBV5-1; 8 bases align to TRBD1. The CDR3 is made up of 16 amino acids. The ends lost 3 bases at V and 5 bases at J; junction bases unmatched: 9. Germline CDR1 reads SGHRS; CDR2 reads YFSETQ. For the CDR3, the DNA is TGCGCCAGCAGCTCGTATCAGGGGGCAGAAACCGGGGAGCTGTTTTTT. The encoded protein is CASSSYQGAETGELFF.

This clonotype was seen repeatedly, ten times or more. The chain couples TRBV20-1 to TRBJ2-7; D perhaps matches TRBD1 (5 bases). The CDR3 runs to 11 residues. Germline lookup yields CDR1 DFQATT and CDR2 SNEGSKA (reference sequence). The V and J ends lost 2 bases and 6 bases respectively, with 8 bases between them. The CDR3 coding sequence is TGCAGTGCTAGAAGCAGGGCCGAGCAGTACTTC. It encodes CSARSRAEQYF.